The following is a T cell receptor beta chain sequence with its context. Its target is unknown. The data stem from a study of Ad26.COV2.S vaccination and SARS-CoV-2 variants. General study points: Placebo and vaccine recipients had non-spike TCR breadth that was similar. Substantial post-vaccination breadth of spike-specific CD8+ and CD4+ T cell responses was reported.

Germline V gives CDR1 LGHNA, CDR2 YNFKEQ. The CDR3 spans 14 residues. V gave up 5 bases and J gave up 8 bases, with 18 bases separating them. Regarding treatment: approximately 18 received Ad26.COV2.S at low or high dose, single or two shots; roughly five received placebo; per-sample allocation not given. Specimen acquisition occurred on day 63 following the initial vaccine or placebo injection. Expressing Wuhan-strain SARS-CoV-2 spike, an Ad26 vector served as the vaccine. The assay was immunoSEQ multiplex PCR, and TCRdb's table has in-frame clones only and misses some. Among hundreds of thousands of clones listed, approximately 90% were seen once.

The source of this sequence is a person aged 18 to 65 who received the Ad26.COV2.S COVID-19 vaccine or a placebo. The genes are TRBV4-2 and TRBJ1-2; D is ambiguous. Sample: peripheral blood, taken in a trial of Ad26.COV2.S vaccine versus placebo. The CDR3 bases are TGTGCCAGCAGCAAGATAGACGGAGGGCCCGGCTACACCTTC. Protein: CASSKIDGGPGYTF.